The following is a T cell receptor (beta chain) sequence with its context. Antigen: not known. The data originate from a study of T cell responses to AZD1222 COVID-19 vaccine. Overall study results and limits: CD4 TCRs linked to vaccination spanned spike, dominating at 160-218 and 743-854. Spike-specific TCR repertoires showed rising breadth and depth after two AZD1222 doses.

Germline-derived CDR1 and CDR2 are LNHNV and YYDKDF (reference sequence). CDR3 length: 15 residues. The junction had 3 bases not matched to a gene; V was cut back by 2 bases and J by 9 bases. Here immunoSEQ multiplex PCR was the method, and the copy in TCRdb shows in-frame clones only, minus some. Among about 160,000 clones listed, 94% were seen once. The origin of this receptor is an adult who received the AZD1222 COVID-19 vaccine. The source material was peripheral blood, sampled 28 days after the second AZD1222 dose. This chain connects TRBV15 to TRBJ1-6, with 11 nucleotides matching TRBD1. CDR3 nucleotides: TGTGCCACCAGCAGACAGGGACAGGGGGGTTCACCCCTCCACTTT. Encoded protein: CATSRQGQGGSPLHF.